This entry describes one TCR beta chain. Germline loops: CDR1 SQVTM, CDR2 ANQGSEA. The ends were cut back, 4 bases at V and 8 bases at J, with 9 bases in the middle. The CDR3 loop spans 11 amino acids. Pretreatment sampling and on-treatment sampling together yielded between 1 and 8 samples for each patient. The sample comes from a study of PD-L1 blockade in urothelial cancer. For the study at large: Patients commenced intravenous atezolizumab, 1,200 mg every 3 weeks, in 2014. Men with urothelial cancer arising in the bladder made up about 90% of the roughly 29 patients. Analysis of blood occurred 3 weeks (second dose) and 6 weeks after treatment start.

The method was immunoSEQ multiplex PCR; TCRdb's version includes in-frame clones alone and lacks a portion of them. Of about 100,000 clones in the sample, about 90% were seen once. The rearrangement uses TRBV29-1 and TRBJ2-1; no clear D. Sequencing was performed on PBMCs, taken around atezolizumab (anti-PD-L1) treatment. The TCR originated in an elderly woman with urothelial cancer. CDR3 nucleotide sequence: TGCAGCGTTGGGTTGGCCCATGAGCAGTTCTTC. Translating it yields CSVGLAHEQFF.